This T cell receptor (beta chain) was observed in a study of cytomegalovirus exposure and HLA in healthy donors. V was cut by 0 bases and J by 3 bases, with 11 bases left in between. The CDR3 contains 15 residues. Germline-derived CDR1 and CDR2 are SGHAT and FQDESV (reference sequence). Overall study findings and caveats: Available immune exposure information was restricted to CMV serostatus only. A later look showed TCR association rates differing by HLA locus, highest for DRB1 and lowest for HLA-C. As a later analysis showed, a missense DCLRE1C variant was linked to trimming of TCR beta V- and J-genes.

Of note for this clone: The antigen is not known.

Primers for the PCR totalled 60 Vbeta and 13 Jbeta. The repertoire was sequenced with immunoSEQ multiplex PCR; TCRdb's copy has only in-frame clones and lacks some. The sample records 190,000 or so clones, roughly 87% being singletons. This TCR was sampled from a man between 45 and 60 years old in good health and CMV-seronegative. Sequenced sample: PBMCs. The V call is TRBV11-1, the J call TRBJ1-1; D uncertain. The CDR3: CASSLALGEYTEAFF. CDR3 nucleotides: TGTGCCAGCAGCTTAGCGCTCGGGGAGTACACTGAAGCTTTCTTT.